This T cell receptor beta chain was documented in a study of regulatory T cells in long-lasting Graves disease. Findings and caveats of the study: Having few samples may have compromised the accuracy.

The length of the CDR3 is 18 residues. The germline CDR1 and CDR2 sequences are MGHRA and YSYEKL. The V gene end was trimmed by 2 bases and the J gene end by 4 bases; junction bases not matched to a gene: 13. This sample's time point: newly diagnosed GD, antithyroid drugs for less than 3 months. Extracted RNA from PBMCs served as the source of the TCR library. Building of the TCR beta libraries involved iRepertoire HTBI primers and Arm-PCR of CDR3 regions. One entry per CDR3 protein, called by TCRdb with MiXCR from the multiplex PCR reads. The sample includes about 520,000 distinct CDR3 sequences, 12% of them seen just once. This clonotype was seen repeatedly, ten times or more. The antigen remains unidentified. The same specimen was also included in a second study, on T cells in Graves' hyperthyroidism and ophthalmopathy. From that second work: The HTBI primer set served for first-round RT-PCR of the TCR CDR3. The majority of expanded thyroid clonotypes above 0.001 also appeared in blood.

This rearrangement joins TRBV4-1 to TRBJ2-1; 8 nucleotides align to TRBD1. The origin of this receptor is a woman aged 25 to 39 with Graves disease. This specimen was peripheral blood mononuclear cells (PBMCs), taken at new diagnosis, from a patient treated with antithyroid drugs. CDR3 sequence: CASSQPSRAGTGYNEQFF. In DNA form, the CDR3 reads TGCGCCAGCAGCCAACCTTCCCGAGCCGGGACAGGTTACAATGAGCAGTTCTTC.